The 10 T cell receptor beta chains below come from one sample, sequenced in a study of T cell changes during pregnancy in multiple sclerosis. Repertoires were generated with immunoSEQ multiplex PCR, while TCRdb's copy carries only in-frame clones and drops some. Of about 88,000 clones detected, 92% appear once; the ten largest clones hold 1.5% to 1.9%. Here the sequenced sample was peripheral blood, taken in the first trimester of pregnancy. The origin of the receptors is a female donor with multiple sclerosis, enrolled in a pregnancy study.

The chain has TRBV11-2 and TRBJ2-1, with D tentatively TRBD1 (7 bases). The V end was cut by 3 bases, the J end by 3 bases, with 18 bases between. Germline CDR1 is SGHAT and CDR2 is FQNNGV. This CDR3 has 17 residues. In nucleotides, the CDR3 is TGTGCCAGCAGCTTGCTAGGAGGGACAGTCGTCTACAATGAGCAGTTCTTC. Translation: CASSLLGGTVVYNEQFF.

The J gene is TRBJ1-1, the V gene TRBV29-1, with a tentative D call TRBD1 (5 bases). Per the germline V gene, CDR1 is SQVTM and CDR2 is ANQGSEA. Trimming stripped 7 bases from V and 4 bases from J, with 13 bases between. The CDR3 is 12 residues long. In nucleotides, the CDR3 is TGCAGCGCCTCGGGGAGGGGCACTGAAGCTTTCTTT. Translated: CSASGRGTEAFF.

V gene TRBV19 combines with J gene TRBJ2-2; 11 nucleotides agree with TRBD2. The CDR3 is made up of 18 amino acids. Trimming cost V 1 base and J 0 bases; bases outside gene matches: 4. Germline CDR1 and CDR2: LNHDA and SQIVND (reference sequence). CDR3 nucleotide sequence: TGTGCCAGTAGTATAGGCGGTAGCGGGAGGGCGAACACCGGGGAGCTGTTTTTT. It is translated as CASSIGGSGRANTGELFF.

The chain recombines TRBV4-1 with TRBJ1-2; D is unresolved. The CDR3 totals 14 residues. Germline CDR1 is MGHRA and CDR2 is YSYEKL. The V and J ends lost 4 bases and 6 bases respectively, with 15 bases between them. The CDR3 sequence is CASSRMWATDGYTF. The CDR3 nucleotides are TGCGCCAGCAGCCGGATGTGGGCCACGGATGGCTACACCTTC.

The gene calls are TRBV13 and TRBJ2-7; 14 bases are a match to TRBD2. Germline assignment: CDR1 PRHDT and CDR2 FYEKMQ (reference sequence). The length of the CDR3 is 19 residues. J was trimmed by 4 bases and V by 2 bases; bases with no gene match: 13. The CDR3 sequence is CASSLSGRMGTSGSYEQYF. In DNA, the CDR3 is TGTGCCAGCAGCTTATCGGGTCGTATGGGGACTAGCGGGAGTTACGAGCAGTACTTC.

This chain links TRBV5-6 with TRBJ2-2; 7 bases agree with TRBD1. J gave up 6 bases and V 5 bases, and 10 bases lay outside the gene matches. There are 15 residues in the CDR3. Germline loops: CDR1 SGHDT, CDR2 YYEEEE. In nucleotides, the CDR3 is TGTGCCAGCAGTCCTACAGGGGTCTTCTCCGGGGAGCTGTTTTTT. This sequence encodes CASSPTGVFSGELFF.

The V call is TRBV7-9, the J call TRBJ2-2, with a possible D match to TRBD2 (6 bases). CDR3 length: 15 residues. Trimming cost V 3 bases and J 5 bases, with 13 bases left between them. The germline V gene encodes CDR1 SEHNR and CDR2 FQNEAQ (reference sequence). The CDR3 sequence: CASSFGTSRTGELFF. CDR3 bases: TGTGCCAGCAGCTTCGGGACTTCGAGGACCGGGGAGCTGTTTTTT.

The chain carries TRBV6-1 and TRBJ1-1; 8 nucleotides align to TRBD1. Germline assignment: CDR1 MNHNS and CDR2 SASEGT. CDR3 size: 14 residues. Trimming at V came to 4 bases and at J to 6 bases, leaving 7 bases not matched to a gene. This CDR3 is CASSVDRVVAEAFF. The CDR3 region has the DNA TGTGCCAGCAGTGTGGACAGGGTCGTCGCTGAAGCTTTCTTT.

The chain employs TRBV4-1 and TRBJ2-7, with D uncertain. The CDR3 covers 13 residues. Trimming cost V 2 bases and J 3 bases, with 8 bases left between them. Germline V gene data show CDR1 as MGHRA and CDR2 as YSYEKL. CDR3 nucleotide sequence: TGCGCCAGCAGCCAAAGTACCGGCTACGAGCAGTACTTC. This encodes CASSQSTGYEQYF.

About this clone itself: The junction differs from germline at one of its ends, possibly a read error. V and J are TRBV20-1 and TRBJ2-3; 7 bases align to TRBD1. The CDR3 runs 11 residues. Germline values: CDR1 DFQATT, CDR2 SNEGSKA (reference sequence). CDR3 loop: CGGQHTDTQYF. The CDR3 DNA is TGTGGGGGACAGCACACAGATACGCAGTATTTT.